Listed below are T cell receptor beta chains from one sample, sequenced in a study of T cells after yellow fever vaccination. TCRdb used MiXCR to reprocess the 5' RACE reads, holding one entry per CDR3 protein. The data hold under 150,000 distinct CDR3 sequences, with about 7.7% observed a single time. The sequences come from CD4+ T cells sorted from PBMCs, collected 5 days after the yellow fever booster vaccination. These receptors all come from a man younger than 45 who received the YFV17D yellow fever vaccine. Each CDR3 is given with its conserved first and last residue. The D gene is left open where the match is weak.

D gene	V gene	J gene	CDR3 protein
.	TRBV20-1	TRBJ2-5	CSASGSVETQYF
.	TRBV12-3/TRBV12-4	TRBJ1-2	CASSPGHNYGYTF
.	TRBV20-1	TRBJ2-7	CSAPEPGQATYEQYF
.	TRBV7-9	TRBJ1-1	CASSLVPEGEAFF
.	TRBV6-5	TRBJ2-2	CATESDGGELFF
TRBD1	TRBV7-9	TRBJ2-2	CASSRTGDRVTGELFF
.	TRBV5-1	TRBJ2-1	CASSFGGAGGPNEQFF
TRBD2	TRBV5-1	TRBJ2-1	CASSPASGSGHEQFF
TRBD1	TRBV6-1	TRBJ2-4	CASSQQGAKNIQYF
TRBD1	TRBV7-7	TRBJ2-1	CASSLDRADNEQFF
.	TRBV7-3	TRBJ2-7	CASSLAGKREQYF
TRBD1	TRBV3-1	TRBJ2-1	CASSQGTGVGNEQFF
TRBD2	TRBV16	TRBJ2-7	CASSQFITSASYEQYF
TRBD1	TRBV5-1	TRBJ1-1	CASSSGQQAGTEAFF
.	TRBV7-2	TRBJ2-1	CASSKAGLTQYEQFF
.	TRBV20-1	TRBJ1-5	CSATPPVGNQPQHF
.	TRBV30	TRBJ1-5	CAWSEVGSGQPQHF
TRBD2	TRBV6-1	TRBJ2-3	CASRLAGVGDTQYF
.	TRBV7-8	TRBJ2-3	CASSLARPAQSDTQYF
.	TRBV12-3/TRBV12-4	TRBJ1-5	CASRRAGGANQPQHF
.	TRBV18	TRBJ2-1	CASSHQRRTGDSSYNEQFF
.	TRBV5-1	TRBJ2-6	CASSSGTYRDVLTF
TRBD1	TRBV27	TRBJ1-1	CASSFRTGVTEAFF
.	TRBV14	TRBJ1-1	CASSLEGRSGNTEAFF
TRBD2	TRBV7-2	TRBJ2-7	CASSPRLASRGHEQYF
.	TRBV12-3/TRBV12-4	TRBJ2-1	CASGPGTEQFF
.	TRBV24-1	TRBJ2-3	CATSDSQDGTITDTQYF
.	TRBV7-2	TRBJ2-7	CASTYVLGASYEQYF
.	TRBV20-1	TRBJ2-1	CSAPHRANEQFF
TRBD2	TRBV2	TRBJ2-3	CASIRTSGSDTQYF
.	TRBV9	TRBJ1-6	CASSVGGRGYSPLHF
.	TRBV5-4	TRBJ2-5	CASSLRGANEETQYF
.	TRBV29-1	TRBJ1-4	CSVEEGDF
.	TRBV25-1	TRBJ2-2	CASRVGDVTGELFF
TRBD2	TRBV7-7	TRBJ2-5	CASSLGLAGVGETQYF
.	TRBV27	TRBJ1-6	CASSPRSSYNSPLHF
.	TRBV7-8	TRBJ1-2	CASSSQPGGYGYTF
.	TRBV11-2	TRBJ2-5	CASSLHYANFQETQYF
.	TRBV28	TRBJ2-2	CASSLGTVNTGELFF
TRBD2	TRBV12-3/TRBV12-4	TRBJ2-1	CASSSRPGGSYNEQFF
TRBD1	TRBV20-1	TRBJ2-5	CSARDAGQGVETQYF
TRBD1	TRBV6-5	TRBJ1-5	CASSYSGTVMHF
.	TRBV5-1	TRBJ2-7	CASSRQEYEQYF